These 23 T cell receptor beta chains originate from one sample sequenced in a study of blood T cell repertoires in COVID-19. This table comes from immunoSEQ multiplex PCR, and its TCRdb copy is limited to in-frame clones, with some not included. Of roughly 350,000 clones listed, around 91% are singletons. Specimen: peripheral blood. These receptors were collected from a woman between 18 and 29 years old who had recovered from COVID-19.

The CDR3 loop is CASSSSGKSAYNEQFF. The CDR3 nucleotides read TGTGCCAGCAGCTCTAGCGGGAAGTCTGCCTACAATGAGCAGTTCTTC. The gene calls are TRBV7-8 and TRBJ2-1; 9 bases line up with TRBD2. The length of the CDR3 is 16 residues. Germline CDR1 reads SGHVS; CDR2 reads FQNEAQ. Trimming cost V 4 bases and J 2 bases; bases outside gene matches: 6.

V is TRBV11-2 and J is TRBJ1-1, with D uncertain. V gave up 0 bases and J gave up 4 bases, with 9 bases separating them. Germline V lookup: CDR1 SGHAT, CDR2 FQNNGV. This CDR3 is 14 amino acids long. CDR3 loop: CASSLDYTSTEAFF. CDR3 nucleotides: TGTGCCAGCAGCTTAGATTATACCAGCACTGAAGCTTTCTTT.

The rearrangement uses TRBV5-1 and TRBJ2-1, with 9 bases matching TRBD1. Germline CDR1 and CDR2: SGHRS and YFSETQ. The CDR3 has 15 amino acids. V lost 5 bases to trimming and J lost 2 bases; unmatched junction nucleotides: 5. The CDR3 sequence: CASSPGQGPYNEQFF. CDR3 nucleotide sequence: TGCGCCAGCAGTCCCGGACAGGGGCCCTACAATGAGCAGTTCTTC.

This chain links TRBV5-1 with TRBJ2-5, with TRBD2 identical over 7 bases. Germline CDR1 reads SGHRS; CDR2 reads YFSETQ. V was clipped by 0 bases and J by 2 bases; unmatched bases: 4. This CDR3 has 15 residues. The CDR3 nucleotides are TGCGCCAGCAGCTTGGAACCAGCGGGACAAGAGACCCAGTACTTC. This gives the protein CASSLEPAGQETQYF.

The chain joins TRBV21-1 to TRBJ1-6. TRBV21-1 is labeled a pseudogene. The CDR3 consists of 13 residues. The CDR3 sequence: CASSHGSNSPLHF. CDR3 nucleotide sequence: TGTGCCAGCAGCCACGGGTCGAATTCACCCCTCCACTTT.

The chain employs TRBV30 and TRBJ2-3, with TRBD2 matching over 7 bases. J gave up 0 bases and V 1 base, and 4 bases lay outside the gene matches. Germline values: CDR1 GTSNPN, CDR2 SVGIG (reference sequence). This CDR3 comprises 15 residues. The CDR3 DNA reads as TGTGCCTGGAGTGGGGCTAGCGGTAGCACAGATACGCAGTATTTT. As protein: CAWSGASGSTDTQYF.

The table lists this clone with a count of one. The chain recombines TRBV18 with TRBJ2-1; TRBD2 is a possible D gene (6 bases). Germline CDR1 is KGHSH and CDR2 is LQKENI. Trimming left V 3 bases short and J 0 bases short, with 15 bases between. The CDR3 spans 17 residues. CDR3 DNA: TGTGCCAGCTCACCCCTAGCGTTGGGGGACTCCTACAATGAGCAGTTCTTC. It codes for CASSPLALGDSYNEQFF.

The rearrangement uses TRBV25-1 and TRBJ2-3; D remains ambiguous. The V end lost 0 bases, the J end lost 1 base, and 5 bases lay between the germline ends. This CDR3 region has 14 residues. Germline CDR1 is MGHDK and CDR2 is SYGVNS. Written as DNA, the CDR3 is TGTGCCAGCAGTGAATACTCTCGCACAGATACGCAGTATTTT. It is translated as CASSEYSRTDTQYF.

This clone has only one observation. The chain is built from TRBV5-1 and TRBJ2-2, with no clear D. Trimming cost V 0 bases and J 4 bases, with 13 bases left between them. Germline loops: CDR1 SGHRS, CDR2 YFSETQ. The length of the CDR3 is 16 residues. In DNA form, the CDR3 reads TGCGCCAGCAGCTTGGTTTTTCTACAGCCCACCGGGGAGCTGTTTTTT. Translation gives CASSLVFLQPTGELFF.

The chain joins TRBV2 to TRBJ1-2, with D possibly being TRBD1 (5 bases). Germline loops: CDR1 SNHLY, CDR2 FYNNEI. Trimming took 6 bases from V and 4 from J, leaving 18 bases between them. The CDR3 is 15 residues long. The CDR3 here is CASSPGQPGPYGYTF. Here the CDR3 DNA reads TGTGCCAGCAGCCCCGGACAACCTGGACCCTATGGCTACACCTTC.

On this clone itself: It is unclear where the CDR3 begins or ends on the DNA, so no DNA is shown, and the CDR3 is as TCRdb lists it. The V gene is TRBV5-1, the J gene TRBJ1-2. Per germline, CDR1 SGHRS and CDR2 YFSETQ. The CDR3 sequence runs 15 residues, both termini included. This CDR3 reads CASSWGDGAAGGCTF.

The chain couples TRBV7-8 to TRBJ1-2; a possible D gene is TRBD1 (5 bases). This CDR3 comprises 15 residues. V was shortened by 1 base and J by 4 bases, with 13 bases between the two germline ends. From germline, CDR1 is SGHVS and CDR2 FQNEAQ. Here the CDR3 DNA reads TGTGCCAGCAGCTTAGGGGTAGGGGAACCCTATGGCTACACCTTC. Protein sequence: CASSLGVGEPYGYTF.

The chain links TRBV5-1 to TRBJ2-5, with D perhaps matching TRBD2 (6 bases). Trimming removed 4 bases at V and 2 bases at J, with 15 bases between. There are 15 residues in the CDR3. The germline V gene has CDR1 SGHRS and CDR2 YFSETQ. CDR3 bases: TGCGCCAGCAGCCGGGGGATCGGGTTACAAGAGACCCAGTACTTC. Translated: CASSRGIGLQETQYF. Filled out from reference TRBV5-1 and TRBJ2-5, the complete variable domain reads KAGVTQTPRYLIKTRGQQVTLSCSPISGHRSVSWYQQTPGQGLQFLFEYFSETQRNKGNFPGRFSGRQFSNSRSEMNVSTLELGDSALYLCASSRGIGLQETQYFGPGTRLLVL.

CDR3 loop: CSVEVAGANEQYV. CDR3 DNA sequence: TGCAGCGTCGAGGTTGCGGGAGCGAACGAGCAGTACGTC. This sequence joins TRBV29-1 and TRBJ2-7; 7 bases map to TRBD2. J gave up 5 bases and V 6 bases, and 10 bases lay outside the gene matches. Germline-derived CDR1 and CDR2 are SQVTM and ANQGSEA. The CDR3 loop spans 13 amino acids.

The chain couples TRBV5-5 to TRBJ1-2, with D possibly TRBD1 on 6 matching bases. Trimming left V 4 bases short and J 10 bases short, with 23 bases between. The CDR3 length is 15 residues. The germline V gene encodes CDR1 SGHKS and CDR2 YYEKEE (reference sequence). CDR3 loop: CASSLVAGTNFDYTF. The CDR3 bases are TGTGCCAGCAGCCTGGTGGCCGGGACAAACTTTGACTACACCTTC.

This clone was recorded a few times. V and J are TRBV6-1 and TRBJ2-7, with 9 bases aligning to TRBD1. CDR3 length equals 15 residues. The germline gives CDR1 MNHNS, CDR2 SASEGT. V was pared by 1 base and J by 0 bases, with 1 base of the junction left unmatched. Written as DNA, the CDR3 is TGTGCCAGCAGTGAAGAACAGGGGGCCTCCTACGAGCAGTACGTC. Protein: CASSEEQGASYEQYV.

Here the CDR3 reads CASSRDRGPGGSPLHF. Here the CDR3 DNA reads TGTGCCAGCAGCCGGGACAGGGGCCCGGGAGGTTCACCCCTCCACTTT. The V gene is TRBV7-9, the J gene TRBJ1-6; 10 bases are shared with TRBD1. Germline V lookup: CDR1 SEHNR, CDR2 FQNEAQ (reference sequence). J lost 9 bases, V lost 5 bases, and 10 bases had no gene match. This CDR3 comprises 16 residues.

This chain connects TRBV3-1 (or the pseudogene TRBV3-2) to TRBJ2-4; 11 bases map to TRBD2. The CDR3 is 15 residues long. J gave up 8 bases and V 2 bases, and 5 bases lay outside the gene matches. CDR1 and CDR2 from the germline V gene are LGHDT and YNNKEL (reference sequence). The DNA for the CDR3 is TGTGCCAGCAGCCAAAAGACTAGCGGGACGGACATTCAGTACTTC. Translated, it gives CASSQKTSGTDIQYF.

This clone was observed a single time. DNA for the CDR3: TGTGCCAGCAGCCAAGATCAGACGGGAGTAGGCAATGAGCAGTTCTTC. Amino acids: CASSQDQTGVGNEQFF. This chain connects TRBV3-1 (or the pseudogene TRBV3-2) to TRBJ2-1, with D possibly matching TRBD2 (6 bases). The V gene's germline CDR1 is LGHDT and CDR2 YNNKEL (reference sequence). V lost 0 bases to trimming and J lost 6 bases, with 15 bases between them. The CDR3 spans 16 residues.

The gene calls are TRBV2 and TRBJ2-7; D is perhaps TRBD2 (6 bases). Per the germline V gene, CDR1 is SNHLY and CDR2 is FYNNEI. Trimming stripped 6 bases from V and 0 bases from J, with 12 bases between. The CDR3 covers 14 residues. The CDR3, as DNA: TGTGCCAGCAGGACCCCGGGACTCTCCTACGAGCAGTACGTC. Residues: CASRTPGLSYEQYV.

J is TRBJ1-6 and V is TRBV7-8; tentatively, D is TRBD1 (5 bases). CDR3 length: 17 amino acids. With 3 bases removed from V and 0 bases from J, the gap between germline ends came to 12 bases. Germline V gives CDR1 SGHVS, CDR2 FQNEAQ. This chain's CDR3 is CASSFSGLSSYNSPLHF. DNA for the CDR3: TGTGCCAGCAGCTTTTCAGGGTTAAGCTCCTATAATTCACCCCTCCACTTT.

This clone was found a few times. This chain joins TRBV14 and TRBJ1-2, with D tentatively TRBD1 (6 bases). Germline CDR1 reads SGHDN; CDR2 reads FVKESK. Between the trimmed V and J ends, which lost 6 bases and 5 bases, there was a span of 10 bases. CDR3 length: 12 amino acids. In DNA, the CDR3 is TGTGCCAGCAGTGATACAGGGTATGGCTACACCTTC. Translated: CASSDTGYGYTF.

The chain links TRBV15 to TRBJ2-1, with TRBD1 matching 9 bases. Germline loops: CDR1 LNHNV, CDR2 YYDKDF (reference sequence). The CDR3 length is 15 residues. Trimming removed 0 bases from V and 8 bases from J; junction bases left unmatched: 5. The CDR3 loop is CATSRDGTGMDEQFF. The CDR3 nucleotides are TGTGCCACCAGCAGAGATGGGACAGGGATGGATGAGCAGTTCTTC.